A selection of T cell receptor beta chains follows, all from one sample in a study of patients and donors after allogeneic stem cell transplantation. TCRdb reprocessed the RT-PCR reads with MiXCR, giving one entry per CDR3 protein. This table has some 960,000 distinct CDR3 sequences, approximately 19% appearing once. The sequencing input was blood, either unsorted or a sorted T cell fraction (not recorded which). The receptors here all came from a human donor who was either an allogeneic HSCT recipient or a stem cell or donor lymphocyte infusion donor (not recorded which). It is not recorded whose cells these are; they may come from a transplant donor. Each CDR3 is given with its conserved first and last residue. The D gene is left open where the match is weak. Only part of the rows carry a size: once, few, many, or a class if the clone is expanded.

>few|TRBV7-8|TRBD1|TRBJ1-4
TGTGCCAGCAGCTCCTACCTCGGACAGGGAGATGAAAAACTGTTTTTT
CASSSYLGQGDEKLFF
>-|TRBV12-3/TRBV12-4|-|TRBJ2-1
TGTGCCAGCAGCCAGCTCGGGACGGATGAGCAGTTCTTC
CASSQLGTDEQFF
>few|TRBV21-1|-|TRBJ2-7
TGTGCCAGCAGCAAAGGGGCTAGCGGGAGTTTCGACGAGCAGTACTTC
CASSKGASGSFDEQYF
>many|TRBV29-1|-|TRBJ2-1
TGCAGCGTTGACCAAGGCCGGGATTCCAATGAGCAGTTCTTC
CSVDQGRDSNEQFF
>-|TRBV5-1|-|TRBJ1-6
TGCGCCAGCAGCCTCAACCGGCAGGGTTCACCCCTCCACTTT
CASSLNRQGSPLHF
>-|TRBV7-8|-|TRBJ2-3
TGTGCCAGCAGCTTTTCTAGCGGCACAGATACGCAGTATTTT
CASSFSSGTDTQYF
>few|TRBV11-3|-|TRBJ2-7
TGTGCCAGCAGCTCCAGCCGCTACGAGCAGTACTTC
CASSSSRYEQYF
>few|TRBV20-1|TRBD2|TRBJ2-3
TGCAGTGCCCTCTCCCGGGGGGTCCGGGATACGCAGTATTTT
CSALSRGVRDTQYF
>once|TRBV25-1|-|TRBJ2-5
TGTGCCAGCAGTGAACGCGCCGGGTTAGAGACCCAGTACTTC
CASSERAGLETQYF
>-|TRBV15|-|TRBJ2-7
TGTGCCACCAGCAGAGATTTAGGGGGAAATCGGTACGAGCAGTACTTC
CATSRDLGGNRYEQYF
>-|TRBV7-9|-|TRBJ1-2
TGTGCCAGCAGCGGGGACGTAGTCTACTACACCTTC
CASSGDVVYYTF
>-|TRBV29-1|TRBD2|TRBJ2-3
TGCAGCGTGGAAGGCGGCGCGGGGGGAATGGATACGCAGTATTTT
CSVEGGAGGMDTQYF
>many|TRBV7-9|TRBD2|TRBJ2-7
TGTGCCAGCAGCTTAGCCTCTAGCGGAAGCTCCTACGAGCAGTACTTC
CASSLASSGSSYEQYF
>few|TRBV18|-|TRBJ2-5
TGTGCCAGCTCACCCTCGACGGAGAAACATGTAAGGGAGACCCAGTACTTC
CASSPSTEKHVRETQYF
>many|TRBV10-3|-|TRBJ1-1
TGTGCCATCAGCGGAACAGGGCTATCAGGTGAAGCTTTCTTT
CAISGTGLSGEAFF
>-|TRBV12-3/TRBV12-4|-|TRBJ1-1
TGTGCCAGCAGTCACCTGGGGTGGGACACTGAAGCTTTCTTT
CASSHLGWDTEAFF
>-|TRBV4-1|TRBD1|TRBJ1-4
TGCGCCAGCAGCCCCGGGACAGGGAAGACAACTAATGAAAAACTGTTTTTT
CASSPGTGKTTNEKLFF